This entry is about one T cell receptor (beta chain). Its target is not known. This sample stems from a study of T-cell memory formation after mild COVID-19. Whole-study results and caveats: Proof of SARS-CoV-2 specificity was absent for the second-wave clones that crested on day 37. Among CD4+ contracting clones, most were CM and EM, and CD8+ ones EMRA. Clones that shrank (day 15 to 85) were balanced CD4/CD8, whereas later expanders leaned CD4+.

V was clipped by 4 bases and J by 2 bases; unmatched bases: 10. There are 16 residues in the CDR3. Germline-derived CDR1 and CDR2 are SGHVS and FQNEAQ. TCRdb reanalysed the 5' RACE reads using MiXCR and keeps one entry per CDR3 protein. This table has about 320,000 distinct CDR3 sequences, roughly an eighth appearing once. The rearrangement uses TRBV7-8 and TRBJ2-5; 7 bases align to TRBD1. The sample was PBMCs or a T cell subset sorted from them (not recorded which). The TCR comes from a man aged 18 to 29 who had mild COVID-19 (a few samples of this study predate the infection). Cell type and time point are not known. The CDR3 nucleotides read TGTGCCAGCAGCTCCCTCCGGGACAGCATACAAGAGACCCAGTACTTC. Translation gives CASSSLRDSIQETQYF. Using reference TRBV7-8 and TRBJ2-5 for the parts outside the CDR3, the full variable domain is GAGVSQSPRYKVAKRGQDVALRCDPISGHVSLFWYQQALGQGPEFLTYFQNEAQLDKSGLPSDRFFAERPEGSVSTLKIQRTQQEDSAVYLCASSSLRDSIQETQYFGPGTRLLVL.